These 25 T cell receptor beta chains originate from one sample sequenced in a study of CD8 T cells in Susac syndrome (dated by TCRdb to about 2019). The library relied on the immunoSEQ multiplex PCR assay. RNA was extracted with the RNeasy kit and about 0.5 to 1 ug was reverse transcribed using random hexamers. TCRdb passed the public sequencing reads through fastp at Q25 and MiXCR, retaining productive beta sequences. Entries are consolidated by CDR3 protein sequence, retaining the most common genes and DNA. The sample profile shows 170,000 or so distinct CDR3 sequences; around 93% of them were found once. Roughly 0.094% of the sample rests with the top ten. Source material: CD4+ T cells from PBMCs. These receptors all come from a human donor with multiple sclerosis.

V and J are TRBV18 and TRBJ1-1; 7 bases line up with TRBD1. CDR3 size: 16 residues. Per the germline V gene, CDR1 is KGHSH and CDR2 is LQKENI. V was pared by 5 bases and J by 0 bases, with 9 bases of the junction left unmatched. CDR3 DNA: TGTGCCAGCTCAATCCGGACAGGCGGGGTGAACACTGAAGCTTTCTTT. Protein product: CASSIRTGGVNTEAFF.

This clonotype came up once. The genes are TRBV5-1 and TRBJ2-1; 8 bases map to TRBD2. The germline V gene encodes CDR1 SGHRS and CDR2 YFSETQ. Trimming at V came to 0 bases and at J to 9 bases, leaving 11 bases not matched to a gene. The CDR3 is 16 amino acids. CDR3 loop: CASSLGLAGPTGEQFF. CDR3 DNA sequence: TGCGCCAGCAGCTTGGGGCTAGCGGGCCCCACAGGTGAGCAGTTCTTC.

The J gene is TRBJ1-2, the V gene TRBV11-3; D is perhaps TRBD1 (6 bases). This CDR3 region has 17 residues. CDR1 and CDR2 from the germline V gene are SGHNT and YENEEA. Trimming took 3 bases from V and 0 from J, leaving 17 bases between them. This CDR3 reads CASSLLGQPLANYGYTF. CDR3 bases: TGTGCCAGCAGCTTGCTTGGACAGCCGTTAGCTAACTATGGCTACACCTTC.

The chain couples TRBV6-1 to TRBJ2-3, with 12 nucleotides matching TRBD2. This CDR3 is built from 15 residues. The germline gives CDR1 MNHNS, CDR2 SASEGT. The V gene end was trimmed by 4 bases and the J gene end by 8 bases; junction bases not matched to a gene: 7. In nucleotides, the CDR3 is TGTGCCAGCAGTGCGACTAGCGGGGGCCATGGTACGCAGTATTTT. This sequence encodes CASSATSGGHGTQYF.

This chain uses TRBV5-1 with TRBJ2-4, with D unresolved. V lost 0 bases, J lost 6 bases, and 10 bases lay in between. The germline V gene has CDR1 SGHRS and CDR2 YFSETQ. CDR3 length: 14 residues. The CDR3 nucleotides read TGCGCCAGCAGCTTGGCGACCGATTCAAACATTCAGTACTTC. Translation gives CASSLATDSNIQYF.

This rearrangement joins TRBV6-2 or TRBV6-3 to TRBJ2-1, with D unresolved. This CDR3 comprises 14 residues. The V gene lost 7 bases and the J gene lost 4 bases, with 14 bases spanning the gap. Germline V gene lookup returns CDR1 MNHEY and CDR2 SVGEGT. CDR3 sequence: CASTHPRKYNEQFF. CDR3 bases: TGTGCCAGCACCCACCCCCGCAAGTACAATGAGCAGTTCTTC.

The rearrangement uses TRBV6-5 and TRBJ2-3; D is possibly TRBD1 or TRBD2 (5 bases each). The length of the CDR3 is 13 residues. Germline V lookup: CDR1 MNHEY, CDR2 SVGAGI. V shed 2 bases and J shed 3 bases, with 6 bases lying between them. The CDR3 DNA follows: TGTGCCAGCAGTTACGAGGGGACAGATACGCAGTATTTT. It specifies CASSYEGTDTQYF.

V and J are TRBV24-1 and TRBJ1-1, with a tentative D call TRBD1 (6 bases). The CDR3 runs to 15 residues. The germline gives CDR1 KGHDR, CDR2 SFDVKD. Trimming stripped 2 bases from V and 2 bases from J, with 11 bases between. The CDR3 region is CATSDSGTPNTEAFF. The CDR3 nucleotides read TGTGCCACCAGTGATTCCGGGACACCCAACACTGAAGCTTTCTTT.

The chain carries TRBV7-3 and TRBJ2-5; TRBD1 matches at 7 bases. The CDR3 consists of 13 residues. Germline V lookup: CDR1 SGHTA, CDR2 FQGTGA. V was clipped by 4 bases and J by 7 bases; unmatched bases: 6. For the CDR3, the DNA is TGTGCCAGCAGCTCGACAGGGACGGGGACCCAGTACTTC. As protein: CASSSTGTGTQYF.

V gene TRBV20-1 combines with J gene TRBJ2-2; D tentatively reads TRBD1 or TRBD2 (5 bases each). The CDR3 runs to 13 residues. V lost 6 bases to trimming and J lost 5 bases, with 13 bases between them. Germline-derived CDR1 and CDR2 are DFQATT and SNEGSKA (reference sequence). CDR3 sequence: CSAGTGGTGELFF. The DNA of the CDR3 is TGCAGTGCCGGGACCGGCGGGACCGGGGAGCTGTTTTTT.

The chain joins TRBV20-1 to TRBJ2-1; the D is unclear. The CDR3 has 11 residues. Germline values: CDR1 DFQATT, CDR2 SNEGSKA (reference sequence). The V end lost 6 bases, the J end lost 8 bases, and 11 bases lay between the germline ends. The CDR3 here is CSARRRDEQFF. CDR3 in DNA: TGCAGTGCCAGACGACGGGATGAGCAGTTCTTC.

The chain couples TRBV12-3 or TRBV12-4 to TRBJ1-1, with D unresolved. The CDR3 sequence is 14 residues long. Trimming cost V 4 bases and J 4 bases, with 13 bases left between them. CDR3 nucleotide sequence: TGTGCCAGCAGTTCTCCCGGACGAGGCACTGAAGCTTTCTTT. Translation: CASSSPGRGTEAFF.

The V and J genes are TRBV21-1 and TRBJ1-2; the table assigns TRBD1, which was not confirmed against the DNA. TRBV21-1 is a pseudogene. The CDR3 has 14 residues. The CDR3 bases are TGTGCCAGCAGCCAAAGTACAGGAAGAGATGGCTACACCTTC. Its protein is CASSQSTGRDGYTF.

This clonotype has just a few counts. The V call is TRBV4-1, the J call TRBJ2-1; 8 positions match TRBD2. The CDR3 runs to 16 residues. Unmatched junction bases numbered 6, after V lost 1 base and J lost 4 bases. Germline values: CDR1 MGHRA, CDR2 YSYEKL. CDR3 nucleotide sequence: TGCGCCAGCAGCCAAGGTGTACTAGCGGAATACAATGAGCAGTTCTTC. Its protein product is CASSQGVLAEYNEQFF.

The chain recombines TRBV6-1 with TRBJ1-2; D call uncertain. Between the trimmed V and J ends, which lost 8 bases and 4 bases, there was a span of 17 bases. Germline values: CDR1 MNHNS, CDR2 SASEGT. The length of the CDR3 is 14 residues. The CDR3 DNA sequence: TGTGCCAGCTTTCCTTCCGGGAGAAGCTATGGCTACACCTTC. It codes for CASFPSGRSYGYTF.

Worth noting for this clonotype: One end of the junction does not line up with germline, which may come from a read error. The chain recombines TRBV14 with TRBJ2-7; no clear D gene. The CDR3 runs to 16 residues. Germline lookup yields CDR1 SGHDN and CDR2 FVKESK. In DNA form, the CDR3 reads TGTGCCAGCAGCCAAGACCCCTTTAGGCAGCCCTATGAGCAGTACTTC. Translating it yields CASSQDPFRQPYEQYF.

The table lists this clonotype with a few counts. The chain couples TRBV30 to TRBJ2-7, with TRBD2 identical over 7 bases. The CDR3 covers 16 residues. V gave up 3 bases and J gave up 7 bases; unmatched junction bases: 18. Germline CDR1 and CDR2: GTSNPN and SVGIG (reference sequence). CDR3 sequence: CAWSRGRGVPWREQYF. In DNA, the CDR3 is TGTGCCTGGAGCCGAGGACGGGGGGTCCCCTGGAGGGAGCAGTACTTC.

This chain joins TRBV20-1 and TRBJ2-2; TRBD2 aligns across 11 bases. The length of the CDR3 is 14 residues. J lost 5 bases, V lost 5 bases, and 4 bases had no gene match. Germline V gives CDR1 DFQATT, CDR2 SNEGSKA (reference sequence). The chain's CDR3 is CSARGLAATGELFF. The CDR3 coding sequence is TGCAGTGCTCGGGGACTAGCGGCTACCGGGGAGCTGTTTTTT.

The rearrangement joins TRBV4-3 to TRBJ2-2; tentatively, D is TRBD2 (5 bases). V dropped 0 bases and J dropped 2 bases, with 10 bases sitting between them. The germline gives CDR1 LGHNA, CDR2 YSLEER. The CDR3 length is 16 residues. CDR3 sequence (DNA): TGCGCCAGCAGCCAAGATCCGGGGAGAAACACCGGGGAGCTGTTTTTT. Amino acid sequence: CASSQDPGRNTGELFF.

CDR3 in DNA: TGCGCCAGCAGCCAAGAGAGGACGGTATATGGCTACACCTTC. This gives the protein CASSQERTVYGYTF. This chain connects TRBV4-3 to TRBJ1-2; D gene ambiguous. The V gene lost 0 bases and the J gene lost 5 bases, with 10 bases spanning the gap. Germline V gene sequence: CDR1 LGHNA, CDR2 YSLEER. This CDR3 spans 14 amino acids.

V is TRBV30 and J is TRBJ2-4; maybe TRBD2 (6 bases). V lost 2 bases and J 4 bases, leaving 6 bases between the germline ends. The CDR3 is 12 amino acids. CDR1 GTSNPN and CDR2 SVGIG come from the germline V gene (reference sequence). The CDR3 DNA reads as TGTGCCTGGAGTCGGGGGAAAAACATTCAGTACTTC. Translated: CAWSRGKNIQYF.

The chain uses TRBV20-1 and TRBJ2-4; 7 bases fit TRBD2. The CDR3 has 13 amino acids. V gave up 4 bases and J gave up 7 bases; unmatched junction bases: 7. Germline assignment: CDR1 DFQATT and CDR2 SNEGSKA (reference sequence). The CDR3 DNA sequence: TGCAGTGCTACAGGACTAGAATGGAACATTCAGTACTTC. Translating it yields CSATGLEWNIQYF.

The chain uses TRBV4-3 and TRBJ1-3; D is possibly TRBD1 (6 bases). Germline V lookup: CDR1 LGHNA, CDR2 YSLEER. This CDR3 contains 16 residues. V gave up 0 bases and J gave up 4 bases, with 13 bases separating them. The CDR3 DNA reads as TGCGCCAGCAGCCAAGATCCGGGGGCGCGAGGAAACACCATATATTTT. This translates into CASSQDPGARGNTIYF.

This clonotype was picked up one time. CDR3 protein: CSGGNTDTQYF. The CDR3 DNA sequence: TGTAGCGGGGGGAACACAGATACGCAGTATTTT. The chain is built from TRBV6-2 or TRBV6-3 and TRBJ2-3, with TRBD2 identical over 9 bases. This CDR3 region has 11 residues. CDR1 is MNHEY and CDR2 is SVGEGT in the germline V gene.

The V and J genes are TRBV25-1 and TRBJ1-1; D is perhaps TRBD1 (6 bases). Germline V gene sequence: CDR1 MGHDK, CDR2 SYGVNS. The CDR3 loop spans 15 amino acids. V was clipped by 5 bases and J by 3 bases, with 16 bases between them. As DNA, the CDR3 is TGTGCCAGCAGTCCCGCGGGGGCAGGGGACACTGAAGCTTTCTTT. Translated, it gives CASSPAGAGDTEAFF.